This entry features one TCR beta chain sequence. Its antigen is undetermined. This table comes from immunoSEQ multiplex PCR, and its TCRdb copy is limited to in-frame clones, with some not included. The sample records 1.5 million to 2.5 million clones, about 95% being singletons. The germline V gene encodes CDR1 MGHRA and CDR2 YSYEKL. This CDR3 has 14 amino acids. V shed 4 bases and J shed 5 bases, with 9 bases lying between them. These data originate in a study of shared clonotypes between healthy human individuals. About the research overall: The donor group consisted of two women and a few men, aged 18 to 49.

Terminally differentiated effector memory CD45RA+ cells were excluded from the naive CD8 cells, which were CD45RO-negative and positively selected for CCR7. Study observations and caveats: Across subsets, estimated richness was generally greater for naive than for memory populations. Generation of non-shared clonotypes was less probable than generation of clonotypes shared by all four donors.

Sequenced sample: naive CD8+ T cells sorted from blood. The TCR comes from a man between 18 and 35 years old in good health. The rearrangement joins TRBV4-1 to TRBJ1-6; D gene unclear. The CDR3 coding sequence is TGCGCCAGCAGCCGCGGGCTAGATAATTCACCCCTCCACTTT. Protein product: CASSRGLDNSPLHF.